A single sample gave rise to the 23 T cell receptor beta chains below, sequenced in a study of blood T cells in healthy people across ages. A second PCR, run for roughly 7 to 12 cycles, used a sample-barcoded 5' primer plus a J-beta primer mix. TCRdb re-called the 5' RACE reads with MiXCR, one entry per CDR3 protein. The sample comprises 630,000 or so distinct CDR3 sequences, about 30% of which are singletons, and 15% rests with the top ten. Sequenced material: blood. The receptors were sampled from an elderly woman in good health.

In this sample, this clonotype turned up many times. This may stem from a read error, because a much larger clone lies one nucleotide away. This chain connects TRBV6-1 to TRBJ2-1; D is unclear. With the DNA end fitting TRBJ2-7 better, the J assignment may be wrong. This CDR3 spans 14 amino acids. Germline V gene lookup returns CDR1 MNHNS and CDR2 SASEGT. In DNA, the CDR3 is TGTGCCAGCAAAAGTCCGAGCTCCTACAATGAGCAGTACTTC. It specifies CASKSPSSYNEQYF.

This clonotype was picked up many times. The V gene is TRBV27, the J gene TRBJ2-7; TRBD1 matches at 9 bases. This CDR3 has 15 amino acids. J lost 1 base, V lost 4 bases, and 5 bases had no gene match. Per germline, CDR1 MNHEY and CDR2 SMNVEV (reference sequence). CDR3 sequence: CASSSGQGGSYEQYF. CDR3 DNA: TGTGCCAGCAGTTCGGGACAGGGTGGGTCCTACGAGCAGTACTTC.

This clonotype came up many times. The CDR3: CSAHGQGTNYGYTF. The CDR3 coding sequence is TGCAGTGCACACGGACAGGGGACTAACTATGGCTACACCTTC. The V call is TRBV20-1, the J call TRBJ1-2; 9 nucleotides agree with TRBD1. CDR1 DFQATT and CDR2 SNEGSKA come from the germline V gene (reference sequence). The CDR3 length is 14 residues. V dropped 6 bases and J dropped 0; count of bases not matched to a gene: 5.

This clonotype was counted many times. The V gene is TRBV4-3, the J gene TRBJ2-6, with 8 nucleotides matching TRBD1. CDR3 length: 20 amino acids. With V trimmed by 0 bases and J by 3 bases, 13 bases remained unmatched. Germline V gives CDR1 LGHNA, CDR2 YSLEER. The CDR3 reads CASSQDLRGRGRVGANVLTF. CDR3 in DNA: TGCGCCAGCAGCCAAGATTTACGCGGCAGGGGGCGCGTTGGGGCCAACGTCCTGACTTTC.

This clonotype appeared a few times. V is TRBV7-2 and J is TRBJ1-5, with a possible D match to TRBD1 (5 bases). V was cut by 2 bases and J by 7 bases, with 9 bases left in between. Germline V gives CDR1 SGHTA, CDR2 FQGNSA. The CDR3 contains 13 residues. CDR3 nucleotide sequence: TGTGCCAGCAGCTTAACGGACACCCAGCCCCAGCATTTT. The encoded protein is CASSLTDTQPQHF.

V usage is TRBV4-2 and J usage is TRBJ1-1; tentative D call: TRBD1 (5 bases). Deletions cut 1 base from V and 5 bases from J, with 14 bases between. The length of the CDR3 is 15 residues. Per germline, CDR1 LGHNA and CDR2 YNFKEQ. The CDR3 coding sequence is TGTGCCAGCAGCCAAGTTCACCAGGGAGGAACTGAAGCTTTCTTT. This codes for CASSQVHQGGTEAFF.

This chain uses TRBV20-1 with TRBJ2-7, with a possible D match to TRBD1 (6 bases). The V end lost 0 bases, the J end lost 2 bases, and 14 bases lay between the germline ends. CDR1 DFQATT and CDR2 SNEGSKA come from the germline V gene (reference sequence). The CDR3 totals 15 residues. The CDR3 nucleotides are TGCAGTGCTAGAGATATACAGGGATCAACCTACGAGCAGTACTTC. The encoded protein is CSARDIQGSTYEQYF.

This clonotype has ten or more counts. The rearrangement links TRBV7-3 to TRBJ2-7; D not certain. The CDR3 has 15 amino acids. Between the trimmed V and J ends, which lost 5 bases and 3 bases, there was a span of 17 bases. From germline, CDR1 is SGHTA and CDR2 FQGTGA. The CDR3 region is CASSPTGTSRYEQYF. DNA for the CDR3: TGTGCCAGCAGCCCGACGGGTACCTCCCGCTACGAGCAGTACTTC.

The chain is built from TRBV5-1 and TRBJ1-3; D is ambiguous. Trimming left V 4 bases short and J 0 bases short, with 11 bases between. This CDR3 region has 15 residues. Per germline, CDR1 SGHRS and CDR2 YFSETQ. CDR3 protein: CASSEAGISGNTIYF. The CDR3 bases are TGCGCCAGCAGCGAAGCTGGGATCTCTGGAAACACCATATATTTT.

This clonotype was detected once. The chain carries TRBV5-1 and TRBJ1-1; D is unclear. Germline CDR1 SGHRS, CDR2 YFSETQ. V lost 6 bases and J 4 bases, leaving 19 bases between the germline ends. The CDR3 runs to 15 residues. For the CDR3, the DNA is TGCGCCAGCACCTTCCTCAGTGGGTTGATCACTGAAGCTTTCTTT. This codes for CASTFLSGLITEAFF.

This clonotype has ten or more counts. The chain is built from TRBV5-5 and TRBJ2-1; TRBD2 might be the D (6 bases). Germline CDR1 is SGHKS and CDR2 is YYEKEE (reference sequence). V dropped 3 bases and J dropped 0 bases, with 13 bases sitting between them. CDR3 size: 16 residues. The CDR3 spells CASSSTGVLSYNEQFF. The CDR3 nucleotides are TGTGCCAGCAGCTCTACGGGGGTCCTCTCCTACAATGAGCAGTTCTTC.

This clonotype was observed at least ten times. Given a much more abundant clone one base away, this may be a read error. This chain uses TRBV7-9 with TRBJ2-5; no definite D call. Germline V gene sequence: CDR1 SEHNR, CDR2 FQNEAQ (reference sequence). There are 11 residues in the CDR3. V was trimmed by 3 bases and J by 4 bases, leaving 3 bases between them. The CDR3 reads CASSFTETQYF. The CDR3 DNA follows: TGTGCCAGCAGCTTTACAGAGACCCAGTACTTC.

The chain is built from TRBV6-5 and TRBJ2-3; D gene uncertain. Trimming shortened V by 5 bases and J by 8 bases, and 14 bases separated the two germline ends. The CDR3 has 13 amino acids. The germline gives CDR1 MNHEY, CDR2 SVGAGI. The CDR3 nucleotides read TGTGCCAGCAGTACGGCTAGGCCTGGTACGCAGTATTTT. This encodes CASSTARPGTQYF.

This clonotype was seen at least ten times. The J gene is TRBJ2-1, the V gene TRBV27; weak D call: TRBD1 (6 bases). Germline V gene lookup returns CDR1 MNHEY and CDR2 SMNVEV (reference sequence). Trimming took off 8 bases at V and 1 base at J, with 18 bases between the two ends. The CDR3 has 16 residues. The CDR3 bases are TGTGCCAGCCGACTGAGGACAGCCAGTTCCTACAATGAGCAGTTCTTC. This sequence encodes CASRLRTASSYNEQFF.

This clonotype was counted ten times or more. V usage is TRBV10-3 and J usage is TRBJ2-3; unclear D gene. Between the trimmed V and J ends, which lost 6 bases and 3 bases, there was a span of 10 bases. The germline gives CDR1 ENHRY, CDR2 SYGVKD. This CDR3 comprises 13 residues. The CDR3 nucleotides read TGTGCCATCAGCCAGCCAGAGACAGATACGCAGTATTTT. Its protein is CAISQPETDTQYF.

Comments on this clonotype: With a much larger clone just one base away, this may be a read error. The V gene is TRBV7-2, the J gene TRBJ1-2; D ambiguous. CDR3 length equals 15 residues. The germline V gene has CDR1 SGHTA and CDR2 FQGNSA. The CDR3 loop reads CASSLGMAANYGYNF. The CDR3 bases are TGTGCCAGCAGCTTAGGAATGGCAGCTAACTATGGCTACAACTTC.

This clonotype was detected many times. The chain combines TRBV7-2 with TRBJ2-5; the match to TRBD2 covers 11 bases. J was trimmed by 0 bases and V by 5 bases; bases with no gene match: 2. Germline V lookup: CDR1 SGHTA, CDR2 FQGNSA. This CDR3 spans 15 amino acids. The CDR3 reads CASSPLAGDQETQYF. CDR3 DNA: TGTGCCAGCAGCCCACTAGCGGGGGACCAAGAGACCCAGTACTTC.

This clonotype was seen ten or more times. The J gene is TRBJ2-2, the V gene TRBV5-1; TRBD1 matches at 7 bases. This CDR3 is built from 14 residues. With V trimmed by 4 bases and J by 4 bases, 4 bases remained unmatched. Looked up from germline, CDR1 is SGHRS and CDR2 is YFSETQ. The CDR3 region has the DNA TGCGCCAGCAGCGAGACAGGGTTCACCGGGGAGCTGTTTTTT. Translation gives CASSETGFTGELFF.

This clonotype has more than one count but fewer than ten. CDR3 protein: CASSPTTGGNSPLHF. The CDR3 DNA follows: TGTGCCAGCAGTCCTACGACAGGGGGAAACTCACCCCTCCACTTT. The chain couples TRBV2 to TRBJ1-6, with 9 positions matching TRBD1. After removal of 5 bases from V and 10 bases from J, the junction contained 9 bases not matched to a gene. Looked up from germline, CDR1 is SNHLY and CDR2 is FYNNEI. The CDR3 consists of 15 residues.

Note on this clonotype: A much larger clone lies one base from this, so it may be a read error. The chain employs TRBV5-4 and TRBJ2-3; 8 bases line up with TRBD2. Germline V gene data show CDR1 as SGHNT and CDR2 as YYREEE (reference sequence). The CDR3 length is 16 residues. Written as DNA, the CDR3 is TGTACCAGCAGCTTGGCGGCGGGGGGTCGGTCAGATACGCAGTATTTT. Its protein product is CTSSLAAGGRSDTQYF.

This clonotype was seen at least ten times. The chain recombines TRBV12-1 with TRBJ2-1; TRBD1 was called by the table and not checked on the DNA. TRBV12-1 is an annotated pseudogene. This CDR3 has 14 residues. The CDR3 nucleotides are TGTGCCAGCAGCTTTGCGGGACAGGGAGAGGAGCAGTTCTTC. Encoded protein: CASSFAGQGEEQFF.

The gene calls are TRBV5-1 and TRBJ1-2; weak D call: TRBD1 (6 bases). Germline lookup yields CDR1 SGHRS and CDR2 YFSETQ. V was pared by 4 bases and J by 7 bases, with 17 bases between. This CDR3 has 14 amino acids. This CDR3 reads CASSPDSQSSGYTF. Written as DNA, the CDR3 is TGCGCCAGCAGCCCGGACAGCCAGAGCTCTGGCTACACCTTC.

This clonotype has more than one count but fewer than ten. The CDR3 region has the DNA TGTGCCAGCTCAGTCCGCCCCCCAGGGGTGCCCTACAATGAGCAGTTCTTC. Translating gives CASSVRPPGVPYNEQFF. The chain couples TRBV18 to TRBJ2-1; tentatively, D is TRBD1 (6 bases). The CDR3 has 17 amino acids. Trimming shortened V by 5 bases and J by 2 bases, and 19 bases separated the two germline ends. Germline loops: CDR1 KGHSH, CDR2 LQKENI.